This entry lists 21 T cell receptor beta chains sequenced from one sample in a study of shared clonotypes between healthy human individuals. Produced via immunoSEQ multiplex PCR; TCRdb's table is partial and in-frame only. The top ten clones hold around 0.6% of a sample with over a million clones, about 80% of them seen once. The sequencing sample was made of memory CD4+ T cells from PBMCs. The subset denotes: CD45RA-negative fraction. Source of these receptors: a man between 18 and 35 years old in good health. Some clones in this sample may be carry-over from other donors' samples.

This chain uses TRBV4-3 with TRBJ1-5, with a tentative D call TRBD1 (5 bases). The CDR3 runs to 15 residues. Germline V CDR1 and CDR2: LGHNA, YSLEER. V shed 0 bases and J shed 7 bases, with 13 bases lying between them. Written as DNA, the CDR3 is TGCGCCAGCAGCCAAGATGTCGGGGGGTGGCAGCCCCAGCATTTT. Its protein product is CASSQDVGGWQPQHF.

The V gene is TRBV15, the J gene TRBJ1-2; 7 nucleotides agree with TRBD1. V lost 5 bases to trimming and J lost 4 bases; unmatched junction nucleotides: 4. The V gene's germline CDR1 is LNHNV and CDR2 YYDKDF (reference sequence). The CDR3 runs 13 residues. In nucleotides, the CDR3 is TGTGCCACCAGCCTAGGGACAGCCTATGGCTACACCTTC. Translating gives CATSLGTAYGYTF.

V is TRBV19 and J is TRBJ1-1, with unresolved D. Germline CDR1 LNHDA, CDR2 SQIVND (reference sequence). This CDR3 is built from 13 residues. V dropped 5 bases and J dropped 5 bases, with 12 bases sitting between them. DNA for the CDR3: TGTGCCAGTAGTTTTGGGCCAACTACTGAAGCTTTCTTT. Residues: CASSFGPTTEAFF. Together with reference TRBV19 and TRBJ1-1, the CDR3 gives the full variable domain: DGGITQSPKYLFRKEGQNVTLSCEQNLNHDAMYWYRQDPGQGLRLIYYSQIVNDFQKGDIAEGYSVSREKKESFPLTVTSAQKNPTAFYLCASSFGPTTEAFFGQGTRLTVV.

This chain connects TRBV27 to TRBJ2-1; 11 positions agree with TRBD2. The CDR3 contains 16 residues. Germline values: CDR1 MNHEY, CDR2 SMNVEV (reference sequence). V lost 5 bases, J lost 9 bases, and 12 bases stayed unmatched. CDR3 loop: CASSTGGTSGAGEQFF. Written as DNA, the CDR3 is TGTGCCAGCAGTACGGGTGGGACTAGCGGTGCAGGTGAGCAGTTCTTC.

The chain carries TRBV19 and TRBJ1-5, with D possibly TRBD1 on 6 matching bases. This CDR3 region has 15 residues. CDR1 LNHDA and CDR2 SQIVND come from the germline V gene (reference sequence). V was cut by 5 bases and J by 4 bases, with 15 bases left in between. The CDR3 region has the DNA TGTGCCAGTAGTCCCTCCGGACAGAAAAATCAGCCCCAGCATTTT. Its translation is CASSPSGQKNQPQHF. Full variable domain (outside the CDR3, taken from reference TRBV19 and TRBJ1-5): DGGITQSPKYLFRKEGQNVTLSCEQNLNHDAMYWYRQDPGQGLRLIYYSQIVNDFQKGDIAEGYSVSREKKESFPLTVTSAQKNPTAFYLCASSPSGQKNQPQHFGDGTRLSIL.

V is TRBV10-3 and J is TRBJ2-7, with 9 bases matching TRBD2. The trim removed 4 bases at V and 0 bases at J, leaving 4 bases unmatched. CDR1 is ENHRY and CDR2 is SYGVKD in the germline V gene. The CDR3 covers 15 residues. DNA for the CDR3: TGTGCCATCAGTGGGGCTAGCGGGATCTCCTACGAGCAGTACTTC. It yields the protein CAISGASGISYEQYF.

This clone has a handful of counts. The V gene is TRBV4-1, the J gene TRBJ1-1, with D hard to call. The CDR3 is 15 amino acids. V gave up 5 bases and J gave up 0 bases, with 13 bases separating them. From germline, CDR1 is MGHRA and CDR2 YSYEKL. The CDR3 sequence is CASSSLGRLNTEAFF. The CDR3 DNA reads as TGCGCCAGCAGCTCGCTCGGACGGCTGAACACTGAAGCTTTCTTT.

The CDR3 loop is CASRLRDRGRNTEAFF. Written as DNA, the CDR3 is TGTGCCAGCAGACTCCGGGACAGGGGAAGGAACACTGAAGCTTTCTTT. The rearrangement joins TRBV7-2 to TRBJ1-1; 10 bases fit TRBD1. This CDR3 has 16 residues. In germline, CDR1 is SGHTA, CDR2 FQGNSA. V shed 6 bases, J shed 1 base, and the junction held 8 bases outside the gene matches.

DNA for the CDR3: TGTGCCAGCAGTTTATACTCCCACTACGAGCAGTACTTC. Protein: CASSLYSHYEQYF. The rearrangement links TRBV27 to TRBJ2-7, with no clear D. With 1 base removed from V and 3 bases from J, the gap between germline ends came to 7 bases. The germline gives CDR1 MNHEY, CDR2 SMNVEV (reference sequence). The CDR3 runs to 13 residues.

The CDR3 DNA sequence: TGTGCCACCAGCAAACTCGGGACTTCGCACAATGAGCAGTTCTTC. Protein sequence: CATSKLGTSHNEQFF. The chain combines TRBV15 with TRBJ2-1, with D tentatively TRBD2 (6 bases). CDR1 and CDR2 from the germline V gene are LNHNV and YYDKDF (reference sequence). This CDR3 region has 15 residues. The V end lost 4 bases, the J end lost 5 bases, and 15 bases lay between the germline ends.

V and J are TRBV28 and TRBJ2-3, with 10 bases identical to TRBD1. V was pared by 2 bases and J by 6 bases, with 14 bases of the junction left unmatched. Germline-derived CDR1 and CDR2 are MDHEN and SYDVKM. This CDR3 has 18 amino acids. The CDR3 DNA is TGTGCCAGCAGTTTACCCCCCCCGGGACAGGGGTATTCCGATACGCAGTATTTT. Amino acid sequence: CASSLPPPGQGYSDTQYF.

The rearrangement uses TRBV19 and TRBJ2-3; perhaps TRBD1 as D (6 bases). The germline gives CDR1 LNHDA, CDR2 SQIVND (reference sequence). The CDR3 is 12 amino acids. The V end lost 8 bases, the J end lost 7 bases, and 13 bases lay between the germline ends. The CDR3 DNA follows: TGTGCCAGTTCAACAGGGTCACATACGCAGTATTTT. Translation gives CASSTGSHTQYF.

The J gene is TRBJ2-3, the V gene TRBV29-1; D is unresolved. V was cut by 3 bases and J by 2 bases, with 12 bases left in between. The CDR3 sequence is 14 residues long. Germline V CDR1 and CDR2: SQVTM, ANQGSEA. The CDR3 sequence is CSVDLPRITDTQYF. The CDR3 DNA sequence: TGCAGCGTTGATTTGCCACGGATCACAGATACGCAGTATTTT.

The chain joins TRBV5-1 to TRBJ1-2; no clear D. Trimming shortened V by 3 bases and J by 7 bases, and 10 bases separated the two germline ends. In germline, CDR1 is SGHRS, CDR2 YFSETQ. This CDR3 spans 12 amino acids. The CDR3 DNA sequence: TGCGCCAGCAGCTCGGACCAGGTTGGCTACACCTTC. Amino acid sequence: CASSSDQVGYTF.

The rearrangement joins TRBV30 to TRBJ2-3; 9 bases fit TRBD1. Germline lookup yields CDR1 GTSNPN and CDR2 SVGIG (reference sequence). The CDR3 totals 14 residues. V was pared by 0 bases and J by 4 bases, with 2 bases of the junction left unmatched. The CDR3 is CAWSVRQGADTQYF. CDR3 nucleotide sequence: TGTGCCTGGAGTGTACGACAGGGGGCAGATACGCAGTATTTT. Drawing the rest from reference TRBV30 and TRBJ2-3, the complete variable domain is SQTIHQWPATLVQPVGSPLSLECTVEGTSNPNLYWYRQAAGRGLQLLFYSVGIGQISSEVPQNLSASRPQDRQFILSSKKLLLSDSGFYLCAWSVRQGADTQYFGPGTRLTVL.

The gene calls are TRBV11-3 and TRBJ2-1; TRBD1 might be the D (5 bases). CDR1 is SGHNT, CDR2 YENEEA, per germline. Trimming stripped 5 bases from V and 8 bases from J, with 16 bases between. This CDR3 spans 14 amino acids. The CDR3 sequence is CASSILGADDEQFF. CDR3 DNA sequence: TGTGCCAGCAGCATTTTAGGGGCGGACGATGAGCAGTTCTTC.

The chain employs TRBV7-3 and TRBJ2-1, with 10 bases fitting TRBD1. The length of the CDR3 is 16 residues. After removal of 5 bases from V and 7 bases from J, the junction contained 11 bases not matched to a gene. In germline, CDR1 is SGHTA, CDR2 FQGTGA. The CDR3 region has the DNA TGTGCCAGCAGCCCTCAGCCCGGGACAGGGGTTAATGAGCAGTTCTTC. This codes for CASSPQPGTGVNEQFF.

As regards this clone: This same CDR3 is encoded by further DNA sequences in the sample. The rearrangement uses TRBV28 and TRBJ1-3; 9 bases are shared with TRBD1. Trimming cost V 6 bases and J 11 bases; bases outside gene matches: 5. CDR1 is MDHEN and CDR2 is SYDVKM in the germline V gene. CDR3 length equals 12 residues. Here the CDR3 reads CASRQGARSIYF. Written as DNA, the CDR3 is TGTGCCAGCAGACAGGGGGCGCGGTCCATATATTTT.

About this clone: A read error may explain this, as a much larger clone is one base away. In the same sample, other DNA sequences code for this CDR3. V is TRBV2 and J is TRBJ2-3; D ambiguous. The CDR3 extends over 11 amino acids. Germline V CDR1 and CDR2: SNHLY, FYNNEI. V was cut by 7 bases and J by 2 bases, with 4 bases left in between. The CDR3 DNA follows: TGTGCCAGCACCTACACAGATACGCAGTATTTT. Protein product: CASTYTDTQYF.

This chain joins TRBV29-1 and TRBJ1-2, with 8 bases aligning to TRBD1. Germline V gene data show CDR1 as SQVTM and CDR2 as ANQGSEA. CDR3 length: 14 residues. After removal of 2 bases from V and 3 bases from J, the junction contained 5 bases not matched to a gene. The CDR3 reads CSVERYRGYYGYTF. The DNA of the CDR3 is TGCAGCGTTGAACGGTACAGGGGGTACTATGGCTACACCTTC.

The rearrangement joins TRBV5-6 to TRBJ2-1, with unresolved D. V was cut by 1 base and J by 1 base, with 9 bases left in between. The CDR3 sequence is 15 residues long. Germline CDR1 reads SGHDT; CDR2 reads YYEEEE. CDR3 in amino acids: CASSLMSTSYNEQFF. The CDR3 nucleotides read TGTGCCAGCAGCTTGATGTCAACTTCCTACAATGAGCAGTTCTTC. Together with reference TRBV5-6 and TRBJ2-1, the CDR3 gives the full variable domain: DAGVTQSPTHLIKTRGQQVTLRCSPKSGHDTVSWYQQALGQGPQFIFQYYEEEERQRGNFPDRFSGHQFPNYSSELNVNALLLGDSALYLCASSLMSTSYNEQFFGPGTRLTVL.